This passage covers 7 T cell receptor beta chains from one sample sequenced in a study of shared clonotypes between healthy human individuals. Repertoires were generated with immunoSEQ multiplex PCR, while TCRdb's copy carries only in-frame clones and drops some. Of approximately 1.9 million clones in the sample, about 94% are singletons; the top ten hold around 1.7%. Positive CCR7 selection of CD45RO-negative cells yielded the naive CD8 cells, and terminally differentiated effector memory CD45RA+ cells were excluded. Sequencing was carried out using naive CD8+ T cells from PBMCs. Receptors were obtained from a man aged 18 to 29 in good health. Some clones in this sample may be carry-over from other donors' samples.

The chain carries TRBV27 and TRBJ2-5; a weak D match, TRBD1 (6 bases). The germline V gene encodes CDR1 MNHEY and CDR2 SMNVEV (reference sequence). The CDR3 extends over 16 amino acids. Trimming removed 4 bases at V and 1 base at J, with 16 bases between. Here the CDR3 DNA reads TGTGCCAGCAGTTCCCGGACAGACTACACCCAAGAGACCCAGTACTTC. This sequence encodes CASSSRTDYTQETQYF.

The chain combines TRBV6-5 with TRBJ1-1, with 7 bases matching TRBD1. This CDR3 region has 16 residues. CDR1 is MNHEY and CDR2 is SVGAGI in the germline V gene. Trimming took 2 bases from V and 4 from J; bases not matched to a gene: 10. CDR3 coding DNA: TGTGCCAGCAGTTACGCGAGGACAGGTTGGGGCACTGAAGCTTTCTTT. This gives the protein CASSYARTGWGTEAFF.

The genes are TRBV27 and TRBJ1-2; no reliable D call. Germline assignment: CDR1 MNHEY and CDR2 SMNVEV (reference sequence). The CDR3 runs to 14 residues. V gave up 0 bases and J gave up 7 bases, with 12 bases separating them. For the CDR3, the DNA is TGTGCCAGCAGTTTATCGGCAGGAAAATCTGGCTACACCTTC. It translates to CASSLSAGKSGYTF.

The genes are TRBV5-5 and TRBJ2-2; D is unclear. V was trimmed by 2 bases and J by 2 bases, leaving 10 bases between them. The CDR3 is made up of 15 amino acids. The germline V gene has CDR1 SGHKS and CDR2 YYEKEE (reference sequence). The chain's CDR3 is CASSFDNFNTGELFF. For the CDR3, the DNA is TGTGCCAGCAGCTTTGACAACTTTAACACCGGGGAGCTGTTTTTT.

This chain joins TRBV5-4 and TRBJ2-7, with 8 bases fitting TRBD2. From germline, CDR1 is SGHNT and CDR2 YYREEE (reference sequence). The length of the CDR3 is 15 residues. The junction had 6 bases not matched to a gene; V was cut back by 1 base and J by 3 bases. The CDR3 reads CASSLPTSGYYEQYF. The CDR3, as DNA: TGTGCCAGCAGCTTGCCAACTAGCGGCTACTACGAGCAGTACTTC.

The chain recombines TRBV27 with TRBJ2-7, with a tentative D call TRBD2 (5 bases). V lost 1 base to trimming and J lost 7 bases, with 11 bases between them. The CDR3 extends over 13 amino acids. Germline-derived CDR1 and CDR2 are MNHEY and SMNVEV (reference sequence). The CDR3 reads CASSLWSGGEQYF. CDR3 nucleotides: TGTGCCAGCAGTTTATGGTCTGGCGGGGAGCAGTACTTC.

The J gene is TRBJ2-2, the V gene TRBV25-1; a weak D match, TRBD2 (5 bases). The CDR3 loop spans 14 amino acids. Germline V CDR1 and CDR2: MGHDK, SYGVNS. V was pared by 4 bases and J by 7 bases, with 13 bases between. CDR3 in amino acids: CASSVDERGGELFF. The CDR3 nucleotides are TGTGCCAGCAGTGTCGATGAACGGGGCGGGGAGCTGTTTTTT.